These 19 T cell receptor beta chains originate from one sample sequenced in a study of blood T cell repertoires in COVID-19. Only in-frame clones appear in the TCRdb table, and some are missing; sequencing was by immunoSEQ multiplex PCR. The sample has about 58,000 clones, more than 75% seen once. What was sequenced was peripheral blood. The source is a man in his forties with active COVID-19.

This clone was counted between two and nine times. This chain connects TRBV7-2 to TRBJ2-3; D perhaps matches TRBD2 (5 bases). CDR1 and CDR2 from the germline V gene are SGHTA and FQGNSA. Between the trimmed V and J ends, which lost 0 bases and 5 bases, there was a span of 9 bases. This CDR3 contains 14 residues. This CDR3 reads CASSLARGRDTQYF. The CDR3 DNA follows: TGTGCCAGCAGCTTAGCCCGAGGGAGAGATACGCAGTATTTT.

J is TRBJ2-2 and V is TRBV24-1, with 8 bases fitting TRBD1. This CDR3 has 17 residues. The V gene end was trimmed by 5 bases and the J gene end by 3 bases; junction bases not matched to a gene: 10. Germline assignment: CDR1 KGHDR and CDR2 SFDVKD. This CDR3 reads CATSVSQGGLYTGELFF. CDR3 coding DNA: TGTGCCACCAGTGTCTCACAGGGGGGACTGTACACCGGGGAGCTGTTTTTT.

The genes are TRBV10-2 and TRBJ2-7, with D uncertain. The V end lost 2 bases, the J end lost 3 bases, and 11 bases lay between the germline ends. The CDR3 is 14 amino acids. Germline CDR1 WSHSY, CDR2 SAAADI. CDR3 in amino acids: CASSETDTFYEQYF. The DNA for the CDR3 is TGCGCCAGCAGTGAGACAGATACTTTCTACGAGCAGTACTTC.

V and J are TRBV28 and TRBJ1-3; D is undetermined. This CDR3 spans 13 amino acids. Germline CDR1 is MDHEN and CDR2 is SYDVKM. V gave up 5 bases and J gave up 2 bases, with 7 bases separating them. CDR3 sequence: CASSPRPGNTIYF. CDR3 in DNA: TGTGCCAGCAGTCCTAGACCTGGAAACACCATATATTTT.

The rearrangement uses TRBV30 and TRBJ2-3; no clear D gene. The CDR3 runs 15 residues. The germline V and J ends were trimmed by 2 bases and 0 bases, with 12 bases remaining between them. Germline lookup yields CDR1 GTSNPN and CDR2 SVGIG (reference sequence). The DNA of the CDR3 is TGTGCCTGGAGTTTTTCCCCGACTAGCACAGATACGCAGTATTTT. Protein sequence: CAWSFSPTSTDTQYF.

This clone was detected once. The chain employs TRBV12-3 or TRBV12-4 and TRBJ2-7; TRBD2 is a possible D gene (6 bases). Trimming removed 6 bases at V and 12 bases at J, with 21 bases between. The CDR3 runs 13 residues. The DNA for the CDR3 is TGTGCCAGCAGCCCCGGACCCTCGGGAGTGAGGTACTTC. Translating it yields CASSPGPSGVRYF.

The chain employs TRBV28 and TRBJ2-7, with a possible D match to TRBD2 (6 bases). The germline V gene encodes CDR1 MDHEN and CDR2 SYDVKM. This CDR3 contains 16 residues. The ends were cut back, 5 bases at V and 0 bases at J, with 17 bases in the middle. The CDR3 DNA reads TGTGCCAGCAGTCCCCCGGTGAGCGGGTCCTCCTACGAGCAGTACTTC. Translating gives CASSPPVSGSSYEQYF.

The V gene is TRBV7-3, the J gene TRBJ2-2, with unresolved D. From germline, CDR1 is SGHTA and CDR2 FQGTGA. The V and J ends lost 5 bases and 6 bases respectively, with 10 bases between them. The length of the CDR3 is 13 residues. CDR3 sequence reads: CASSREFPGELFF. As DNA, the CDR3 is TGTGCCAGCAGCCGCGAATTTCCCGGGGAGCTGTTTTTT.

J is TRBJ1-2 and V is TRBV6-5, with 10 positions matching TRBD1. CDR1 is MNHEY and CDR2 is SVGAGI in the germline V gene. V shed 6 bases, J shed 8 bases, and the junction held 6 bases outside the gene matches. The CDR3 covers 13 residues. CDR3 bases: TGTGCCAGCAGGGGGACAGGGGAGGACGGCTACACCTTC. Its translation: CASRGTGEDGYTF.

The V and J genes are TRBV28 and TRBJ1-1; 7 bases fit TRBD1. The V gene's germline CDR1 is MDHEN and CDR2 SYDVKM. V shed 1 base and J 4 bases; nucleotides not matched to a gene: 0. CDR3 size: 13 residues. CDR3 sequence (DNA): TGTGCCAGCAGTTTATCAGGGGGCACTGAAGCTTTCTTT. Protein: CASSLSGGTEAFF.

Comment on this clone: The junction departs from germline at one end; a sequencing error may be responsible. Here the CDR3 DNA reads TGTGCTAGCAGCTCTCGAGCGGGGGCGAACACCGGGGAGCTGTTTTTT. This encodes CASSSRAGANTGELFF. This chain links TRBV7-7 with TRBJ2-2; TRBD2 matches at 8 bases. The V gene's germline CDR1 is SSHAT and CDR2 FNYEAQ (reference sequence). The CDR3 runs 16 residues.

The rearrangement links TRBV5-1 to TRBJ2-3; TRBD2 agrees at 15 bases. J was trimmed by 4 bases and V by 3 bases; bases with no gene match: 0. The CDR3 contains 15 residues. Per the germline V gene, CDR1 is SGHRS and CDR2 is YFSETQ. The DNA of the CDR3 is TGCGCCAGCAGCTGGACTAGCGGGAGGGCAGATACGCAGTATTTT. This encodes CASSWTSGRADTQYF. The full variable domain, rest sourced from reference TRBV5-1 and TRBJ2-3, is KAGVTQTPRYLIKTRGQQVTLSCSPISGHRSVSWYQQTPGQGLQFLFEYFSETQRNKGNFPGRFSGRQFSNSRSEMNVSTLELGDSALYLCASSWTSGRADTQYFGPGTRLTVL.

The chain links TRBV30 to TRBJ2-3, with 7 bases fitting TRBD2. There are 15 residues in the CDR3. V gave up 3 bases and J gave up 1 base; unmatched junction bases: 7. Germline lookup yields CDR1 GTSNPN and CDR2 SVGIG (reference sequence). The CDR3: CAWRTKGLGTDTQYF. CDR3 bases: TGTGCCTGGAGGACTAAAGGACTAGGCACAGATACGCAGTATTTT. The full variable domain, with the rest looked up from reference TRBV30 and TRBJ2-3, is SQTIHQWPATLVQPVGSPLSLECTVEGTSNPNLYWYRQAAGRGLQLLFYSVGIGQISSEVPQNLSASRPQDRQFILSSKKLLLSDSGFYLCAWRTKGLGTDTQYFGPGTRLTVL.

The chain has TRBV21-1 and TRBJ2-7; no DNA check was done on the table's D call, TRBD2. TRBV21-1 is listed as a pseudogene. This CDR3 spans 14 amino acids. The CDR3 reads CASSKALASYEQYF. The CDR3 DNA sequence: TGTGCCAGCAGCAAAGCTCTAGCCTCCTACGAGCAGTACTTC.

This rearrangement joins TRBV28 to TRBJ1-3; 7 bases agree with TRBD1. Germline V gene lookup returns CDR1 MDHEN and CDR2 SYDVKM. The trim removed 5 bases at V and 0 bases at J, leaving 10 bases unmatched. The CDR3 is 17 residues long. The CDR3 here is CASSLPGQAYSGNTIYF. The DNA of the CDR3 is TGTGCCAGCAGTCTTCCAGGACAGGCGTACTCTGGAAACACCATATATTTT. Looking up the rest from reference TRBV28 and TRBJ1-3 gives the full variable domain: DVKVTQSSRYLVKRTGEKVFLECVQDMDHENMFWYRQDPGLGLRLIYFSYDVKMKEKGDIPEGYSVSREKKERFSLILESASTNQTSMYLCASSLPGQAYSGNTIYFGEGSWLTVV.

This chain uses TRBV19 with TRBJ1-1; unclear D gene. V was cut by 5 bases and J by 5 bases, with 18 bases left in between. The germline V gene encodes CDR1 LNHDA and CDR2 SQIVND (reference sequence). The CDR3 contains 15 residues. The CDR3 protein is CASSPSSWSWTEAFF. The DNA of the CDR3 is TGTGCCAGTAGTCCCAGTTCGTGGAGTTGGACTGAAGCTTTCTTT.

This clone was observed once. The chain employs TRBV6-1 and TRBJ1-2; TRBD1 matches at 10 bases. The CDR3 covers 13 residues. Germline V gene sequence: CDR1 MNHNS, CDR2 SASEGT. The junction had 8 bases not matched to a gene; V was cut back by 3 bases and J by 13 bases. The CDR3: CASSETGTGVLTF. The CDR3 DNA reads TGTGCCAGCAGTGAGACCGGGACAGGGGTGCTCACCTTC.

Note on this clone: Other nucleotide sequences from this sample produce the same CDR3. The chain has TRBV7-3 and TRBJ2-1; 10 bases line up with TRBD2. The CDR3 contains 15 residues. The V and J ends lost 6 bases and 6 bases, in that order; junction bases with no gene match: 8. Germline V gene lookup returns CDR1 SGHTA and CDR2 FQGTGA. CDR3 nucleotides: TGTGCCAGCAGTTCTCCCGCTAGCGGGAGCAATGAGCAGTTCTTC. This sequence encodes CASSSPASGSNEQFF.

The chain joins TRBV28 to TRBJ2-5; 7 positions agree with TRBD2. V gave up 1 base and J gave up 5 bases; unmatched junction bases: 4. The germline gives CDR1 MDHEN, CDR2 SYDVKM. The CDR3 totals 14 residues. CDR3 coding DNA: TGTGCCAGCAGTTTATCGGGGGGTCGGGAGACCCAGTACTTC. Its translation is CASSLSGGRETQYF.